This T cell receptor beta chain emerged from a study of cytomegalovirus exposure and HLA in healthy donors. Notes on the study in general: Earlier analysis yielded a pattern in which most TCR beta V segments were productive about 90% or about 30% of the time.

PCR employed 60 Vbeta and 13 Jbeta primers. The method was immunoSEQ multiplex PCR; TCRdb's version includes in-frame clones alone and lacks a portion of them. The sample has roughly 140,000 clones; over 70% are singletons. The length of the CDR3 is 16 residues. Germline CDR1 reads SGHDT; CDR2 reads YYEEEE. J was trimmed by 2 bases and V by 4 bases; bases with no gene match: 6. Notes on this clone: Its antigen is still unknown.

Sample: PBMCs. This TCR derives from a man in his forties in good health and CMV-seropositive. The chain links TRBV5-6 to TRBJ1-5, with 10 bases aligning to TRBD1. The CDR3 nucleotides read TGTGCCAGCAGCCCGGACAGGGGGGTAGGCAATCAGCCCCAGCATTTT. This sequence encodes CASSPDRGVGNQPQHF.